This TCR beta chain comes out of a study of post-analysis software for immune sequencing data. Study background: Multiple sclerosis in the patients followed relapsing-remitting, secondary progressive and progressive-relapsing courses. General observations from the study: Under F measure analysis, samples from one preparation batch co-clustered strongly. Compared with controls, patients had more of about 5 TRBV segments, including TRBV5-6, TRBV5-1 and TRBV20-1. For normalized Chao1 diversity, multiple sclerosis patients scored significantly lower than controls did.

Comment on this clonotype: The antigen remains unidentified.

Germline loops: CDR1 MDHEN, CDR2 SYDVKM. The CDR3 is 20 residues long. J was trimmed by 6 bases and V by 4 bases; bases with no gene match: 22. Unique molecular identifiers were built into the TCR beta cDNA libraries. Starting from about 0.94 to 9.7 million T cells, the study yielded 450,000 to 500,000 cDNA molecules. Using its own MiXCR run on the PCR reads, TCRdb lists one record per CDR3 protein. Of roughly 400,000 distinct CDR3 sequences in the sample, approximately 39% were seen once. Sequencing was carried out using blood. This chain joins TRBV28 and TRBJ1-5; TRBD1 agrees at 9 bases. This TCR came from a girl aged 2 to 10 with multiple sclerosis. Here the CDR3 reads CASSSQSGDRVIVVGQPQHF. For the CDR3, the DNA is TGTGCCAGCAGTTCACAGAGCGGGGACAGGGTAATAGTTGTTGGTCAGCCCCAGCATTTT.